This TCR beta chain was recovered during a study of OX40 agonist ivuxolimab in advanced cancers. Study context: Patients were dosed intravenously with ivuxolimab at 0.01 to 10 mg/kg every 2 weeks. Three dose-escalation patients had partial responses: one with hepatocellular carcinoma and two with cutaneous melanoma. Findings and limits, study-wide: CD4+ T cells averaged fewer expanded clones than CD8+ T cells.

TCRdb's table, derived via immunoSEQ multiplex PCR, lists solely in-frame clones and lacks some. The data contain over 65,000 clones, over 80% of them singletons. CDR3 length: 14 amino acids. Germline V gene lookup returns CDR1 MDHEN and CDR2 SYDVKM. Trimming took off 7 bases at V and 6 bases at J, with 13 bases between the two ends. On this clone: Its cognate antigen is unknown.

The source was CD4+ or CD8+ T cells sorted from blood, collected in a trial of the OX40 agonist ivuxolimab. The V call is TRBV28, the J call TRBJ1-6; tentative D call: TRBD1 (6 bases). This clonotype was sampled from an adult with an advanced solid tumor such as melanoma, head and neck, liver or kidney cancer. The CDR3 is CASTLGGGNSPLHF. CDR3 nucleotide sequence: TGTGCCAGCACCCTAGGGGGTGGTAATTCACCCCTCCACTTT. The full variable domain, completed using reference TRBV28 and TRBJ1-6, is DVKVTQSSRYLVKRTGEKVFLECVQDMDHENMFWYRQDPGLGLRLIYFSYDVKMKEKGDIPEGYSVSREKKERFSLILESASTNQTSMYLCASTLGGGNSPLHFGNGTRLTVT.